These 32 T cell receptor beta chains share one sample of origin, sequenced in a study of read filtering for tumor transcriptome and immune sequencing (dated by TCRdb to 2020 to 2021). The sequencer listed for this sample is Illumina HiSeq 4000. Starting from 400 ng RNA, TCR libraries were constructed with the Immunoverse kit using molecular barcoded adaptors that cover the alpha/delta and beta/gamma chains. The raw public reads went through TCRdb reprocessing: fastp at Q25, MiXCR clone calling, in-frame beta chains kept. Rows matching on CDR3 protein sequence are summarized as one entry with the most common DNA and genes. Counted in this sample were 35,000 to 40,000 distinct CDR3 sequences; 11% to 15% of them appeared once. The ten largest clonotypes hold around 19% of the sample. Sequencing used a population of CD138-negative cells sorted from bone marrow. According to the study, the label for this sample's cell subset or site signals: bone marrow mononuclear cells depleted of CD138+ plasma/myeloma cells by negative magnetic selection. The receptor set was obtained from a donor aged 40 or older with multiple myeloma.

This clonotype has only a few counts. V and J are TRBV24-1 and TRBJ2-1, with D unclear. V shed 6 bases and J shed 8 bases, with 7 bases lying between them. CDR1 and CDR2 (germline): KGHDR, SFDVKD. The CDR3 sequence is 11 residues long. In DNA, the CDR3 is TGTGCCACCAGTCCCTGGGATGAGCAGTTCTTC. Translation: CATSPWDEQFF.

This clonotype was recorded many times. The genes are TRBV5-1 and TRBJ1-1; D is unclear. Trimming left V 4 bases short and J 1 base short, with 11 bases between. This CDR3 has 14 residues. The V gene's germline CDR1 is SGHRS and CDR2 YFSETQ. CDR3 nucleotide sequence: TGCGCCAGCAGCCCTCGGTCGGGGAACACTGAAGCTTTCTTT. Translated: CASSPRSGNTEAFF.

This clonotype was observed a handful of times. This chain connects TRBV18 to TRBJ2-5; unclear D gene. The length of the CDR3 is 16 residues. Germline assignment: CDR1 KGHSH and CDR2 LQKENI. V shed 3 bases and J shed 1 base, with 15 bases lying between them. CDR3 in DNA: TGTGCCAGCTCACCTCTACACACTCTCGTCCAAGAGACCCAGTACTTC. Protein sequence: CASSPLHTLVQETQYF.

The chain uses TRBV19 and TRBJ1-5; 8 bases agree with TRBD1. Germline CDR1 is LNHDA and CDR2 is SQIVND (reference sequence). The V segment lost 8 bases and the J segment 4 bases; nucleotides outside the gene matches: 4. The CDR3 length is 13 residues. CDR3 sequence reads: CASRGQENQPQHF. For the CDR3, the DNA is TGTGCCAGTCGGGGACAGGAGAATCAGCCCCAGCATTTT.

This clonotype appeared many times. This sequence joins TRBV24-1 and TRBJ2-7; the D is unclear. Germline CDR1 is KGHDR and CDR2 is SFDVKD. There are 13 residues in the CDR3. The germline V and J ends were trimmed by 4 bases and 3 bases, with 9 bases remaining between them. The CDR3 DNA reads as TGTGCCACCAGTGAGGCACCTCACTACGAGCAGTACTTC. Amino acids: CATSEAPHYEQYF.

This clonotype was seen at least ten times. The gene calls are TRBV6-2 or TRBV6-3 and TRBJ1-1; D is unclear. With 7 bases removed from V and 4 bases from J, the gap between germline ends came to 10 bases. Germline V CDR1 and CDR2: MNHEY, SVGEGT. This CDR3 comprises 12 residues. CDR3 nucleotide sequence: TGTGCCAGCACCTCCCGGAGCACTGAAGCTTTCTTT. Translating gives CASTSRSTEAFF.

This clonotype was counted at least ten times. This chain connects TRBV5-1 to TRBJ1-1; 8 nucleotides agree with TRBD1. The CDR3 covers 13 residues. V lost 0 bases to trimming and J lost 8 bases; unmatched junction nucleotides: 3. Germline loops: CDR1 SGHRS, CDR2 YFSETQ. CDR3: CASSLAGTGEAFF. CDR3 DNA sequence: TGCGCCAGCAGCTTGGCAGGGACAGGCGAAGCTTTCTTT.

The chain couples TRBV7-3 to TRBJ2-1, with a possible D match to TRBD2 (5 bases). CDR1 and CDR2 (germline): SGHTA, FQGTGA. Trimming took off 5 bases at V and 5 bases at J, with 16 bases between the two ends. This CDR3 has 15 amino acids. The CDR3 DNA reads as TGTGCCAGCAGCCAGGAGCCCGGGGTCCACAATGAGCAGTTCTTC. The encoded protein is CASSQEPGVHNEQFF. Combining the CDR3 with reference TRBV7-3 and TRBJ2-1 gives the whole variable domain GAGVSQTPSNKVTEKGKYVELRCDPISGHTALYWYRQSLGQGPEFLIYFQGTGAADDSGLPNDRFFAVRPEGSVSTLKIQRTERGDSAVYLCASSQEPGVHNEQFFGPGTRLTVL.

This chain's CDR3 is CSSIMNTEAFF. The CDR3 bases are TGCAGCTCGATCATGAACACTGAAGCTTTCTTT. The chain carries TRBV29-1 and TRBJ1-1; D not resolved. This CDR3 spans 11 amino acids. CDR1 is SQVTM and CDR2 is ANQGSEA in the germline V gene. The V end lost 8 bases, the J end lost 0 bases, and 7 bases lay between the germline ends.

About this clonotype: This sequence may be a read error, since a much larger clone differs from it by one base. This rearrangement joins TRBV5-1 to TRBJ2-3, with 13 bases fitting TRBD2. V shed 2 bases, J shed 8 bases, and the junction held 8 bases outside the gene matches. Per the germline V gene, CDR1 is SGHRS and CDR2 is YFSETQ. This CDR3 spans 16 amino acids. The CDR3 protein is CASSLLAGGQGATQYF. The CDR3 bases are TGCGCCAGCAGCTTACTAGCGGGGGGGCAGGGAGCTACGCAGTATTTT.

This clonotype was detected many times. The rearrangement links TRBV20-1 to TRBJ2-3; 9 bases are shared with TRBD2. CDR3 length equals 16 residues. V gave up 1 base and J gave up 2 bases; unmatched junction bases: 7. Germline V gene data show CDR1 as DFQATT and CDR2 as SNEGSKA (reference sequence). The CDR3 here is CSARGSAGGFTDTQYF. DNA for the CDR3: TGCAGTGCTAGAGGGTCGGCGGGGGGGTTCACAGATACGCAGTATTTT.

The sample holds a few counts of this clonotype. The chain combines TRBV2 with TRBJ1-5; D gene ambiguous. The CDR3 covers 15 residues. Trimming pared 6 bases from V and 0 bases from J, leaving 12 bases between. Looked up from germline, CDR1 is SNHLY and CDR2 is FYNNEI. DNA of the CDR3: TGTGCCAGCAGAGACACGAATCTTAGCAATCAGCCCCAGCATTTT. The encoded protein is CASRDTNLSNQPQHF.

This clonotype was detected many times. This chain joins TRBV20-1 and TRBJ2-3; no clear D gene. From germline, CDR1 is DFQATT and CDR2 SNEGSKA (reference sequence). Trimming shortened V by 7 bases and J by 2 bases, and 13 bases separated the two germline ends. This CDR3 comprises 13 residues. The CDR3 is CSEVRTNTDTQYF. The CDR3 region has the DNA TGCAGTGAGGTCAGGACGAACACAGATACGCAGTATTTT.

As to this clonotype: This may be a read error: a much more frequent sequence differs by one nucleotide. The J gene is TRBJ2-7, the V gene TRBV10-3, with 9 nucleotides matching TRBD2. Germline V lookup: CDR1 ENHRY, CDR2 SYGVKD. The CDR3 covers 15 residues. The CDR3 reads CAISGGSGGTYERYF. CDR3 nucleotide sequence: TGTGCCATCAGTGGTGGTAGCGGGGGCACCTACGAGCGGTACTTC.

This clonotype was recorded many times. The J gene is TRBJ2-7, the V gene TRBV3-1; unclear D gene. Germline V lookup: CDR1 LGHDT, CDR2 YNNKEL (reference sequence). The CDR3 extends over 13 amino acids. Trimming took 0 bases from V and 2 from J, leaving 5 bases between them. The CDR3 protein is CASSQDGAYEQYF. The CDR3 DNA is TGTGCCAGCAGCCAAGACGGAGCCTACGAGCAGTACTTC.

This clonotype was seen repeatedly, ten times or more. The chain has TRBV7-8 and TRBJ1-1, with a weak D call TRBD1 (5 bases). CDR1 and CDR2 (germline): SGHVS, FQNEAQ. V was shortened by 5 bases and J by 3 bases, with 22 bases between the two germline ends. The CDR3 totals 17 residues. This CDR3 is CASSQRQYGDMDTEAFF. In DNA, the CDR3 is TGTGCCAGCAGCCAAAGACAGTACGGGGATATGGACACTGAAGCTTTCTTT.

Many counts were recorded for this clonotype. CDR3: CSETGGEETQYF. The CDR3 DNA reads as TGCAGCGAAACAGGGGGCGAGGAGACCCAGTACTTC. V and J are TRBV29-1 and TRBJ2-5, with 9 bases aligning to TRBD1. V was clipped by 7 bases and J by 5 bases; unmatched bases: 5. This CDR3 comprises 12 residues. Germline values: CDR1 SQVTM, CDR2 ANQGSEA.

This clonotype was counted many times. The chain's CDR3 is CASSLVVTSSYEQYF. CDR3 nucleotides: TGTGCCAGCAGCTTGGTTGTGACGAGCTCCTACGAGCAGTACTTC. The chain links TRBV5-6 to TRBJ2-7; D is ambiguous. Trimming pared 0 bases from V and 0 bases from J, leaving 10 bases between. Germline CDR1 SGHDT, CDR2 YYEEEE. The CDR3 has 15 amino acids.

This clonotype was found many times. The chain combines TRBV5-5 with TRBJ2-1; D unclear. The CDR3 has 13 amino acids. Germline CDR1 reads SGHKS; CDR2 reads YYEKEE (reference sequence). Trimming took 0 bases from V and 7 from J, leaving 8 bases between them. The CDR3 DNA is TGTGCCAGCAGCTTGGTAGCTGGAAATGAGCAGTTCTTC. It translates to CASSLVAGNEQFF.

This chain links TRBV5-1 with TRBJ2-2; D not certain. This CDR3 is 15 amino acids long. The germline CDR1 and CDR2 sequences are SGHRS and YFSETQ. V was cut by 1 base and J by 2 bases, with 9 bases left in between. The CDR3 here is CASSLKDGNTGELFF. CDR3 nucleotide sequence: TGCGCCAGCAGCTTGAAAGACGGTAACACCGGGGAGCTGTTTTTT.

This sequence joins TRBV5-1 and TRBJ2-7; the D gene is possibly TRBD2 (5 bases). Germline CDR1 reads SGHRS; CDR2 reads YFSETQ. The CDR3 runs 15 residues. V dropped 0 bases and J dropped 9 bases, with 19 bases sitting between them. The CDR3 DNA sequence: TGCGCCAGCAGCTTGGCCGTACAGTCCCCTGGAGGGCAGTACTTC. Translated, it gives CASSLAVQSPGGQYF. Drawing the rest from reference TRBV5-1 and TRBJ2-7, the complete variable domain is KAGVTQTPRYLIKTRGQQVTLSCSPISGHRSVSWYQQTPGQGLQFLFEYFSETQRNKGNFPGRFSGRQFSNSRSEMNVSTLELGDSALYLCASSLAVQSPGGQYFGPGTRLTVT.

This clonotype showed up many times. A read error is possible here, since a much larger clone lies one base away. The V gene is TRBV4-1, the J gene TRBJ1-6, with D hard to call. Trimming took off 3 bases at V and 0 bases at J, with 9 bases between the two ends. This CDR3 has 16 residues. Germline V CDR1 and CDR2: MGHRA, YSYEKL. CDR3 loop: CASSQVPSSYNSPLHF. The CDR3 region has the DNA TGCGCCAGCAGCCAGGTGCCAAGCTCCTATAATTCACCCCTCCACTTT.

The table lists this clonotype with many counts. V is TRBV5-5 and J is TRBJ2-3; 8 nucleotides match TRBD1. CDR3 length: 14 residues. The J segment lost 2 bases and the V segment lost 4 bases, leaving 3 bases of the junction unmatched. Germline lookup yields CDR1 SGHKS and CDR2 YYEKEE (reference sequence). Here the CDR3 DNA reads TGTGCCAGCAGCGCGGGACAGGCCACAGATACGCAGTATTTT. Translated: CASSAGQATDTQYF.

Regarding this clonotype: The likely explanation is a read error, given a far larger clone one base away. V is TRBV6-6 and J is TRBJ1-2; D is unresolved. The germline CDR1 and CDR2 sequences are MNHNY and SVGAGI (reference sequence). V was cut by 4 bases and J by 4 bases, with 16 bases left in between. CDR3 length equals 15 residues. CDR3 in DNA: TGTGCCAGCAGTTCCGCGAACCCTCGGCGCTATGGCTACACCTTC. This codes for CASSSANPRRYGYTF.

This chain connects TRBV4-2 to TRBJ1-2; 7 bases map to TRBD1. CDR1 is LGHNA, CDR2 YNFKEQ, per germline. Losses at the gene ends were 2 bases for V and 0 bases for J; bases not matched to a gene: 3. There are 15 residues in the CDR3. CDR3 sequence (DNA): TGTGCCAGCAGCCAATCTCAGGGGGCTAACTATGGCTACACCTTC. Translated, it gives CASSQSQGANYGYTF.

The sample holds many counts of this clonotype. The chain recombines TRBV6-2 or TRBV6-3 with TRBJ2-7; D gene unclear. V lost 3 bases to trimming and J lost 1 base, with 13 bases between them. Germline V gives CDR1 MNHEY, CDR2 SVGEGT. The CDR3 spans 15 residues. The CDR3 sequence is CASSYMYGGSYEQYF. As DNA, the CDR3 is TGTGCCAGCAGTTATATGTACGGTGGATCCTACGAGCAGTACTTC.

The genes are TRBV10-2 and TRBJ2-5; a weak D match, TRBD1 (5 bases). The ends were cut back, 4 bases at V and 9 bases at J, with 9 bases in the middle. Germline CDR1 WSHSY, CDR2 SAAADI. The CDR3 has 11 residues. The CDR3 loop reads CASSGGEAQYF. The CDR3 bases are TGCGCCAGCAGTGGGGGCGAGGCCCAGTACTTC.

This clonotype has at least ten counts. CDR3 in DNA: TGTGCCAGTAGTATCCTACAGGGGGCCCCCGTGGGCACCGGGGAGCTGTTTTTT. This encodes CASSILQGAPVGTGELFF. The chain uses TRBV19 and TRBJ2-2, with 9 bases matching TRBD1. The CDR3 has 18 amino acids. V shed 3 bases, J shed 4 bases, and the junction held 12 bases outside the gene matches. Germline-derived CDR1 and CDR2 are LNHDA and SQIVND (reference sequence). The variable domain in full, completed from reference TRBV19 and TRBJ2-2, reads DGGITQSPKYLFRKEGQNVTLSCEQNLNHDAMYWYRQDPGQGLRLIYYSQIVNDFQKGDIAEGYSVSREKKESFPLTVTSAQKNPTAFYLCASSILQGAPVGTGELFFGEGSRLTVL.

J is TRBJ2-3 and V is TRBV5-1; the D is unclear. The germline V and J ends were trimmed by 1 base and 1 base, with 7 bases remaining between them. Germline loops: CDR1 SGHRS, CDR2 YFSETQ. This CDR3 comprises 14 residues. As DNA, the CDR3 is TGCGCCAGCAGCTTGCCGGACCGCACAGATACGCAGTATTTT. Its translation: CASSLPDRTDTQYF.

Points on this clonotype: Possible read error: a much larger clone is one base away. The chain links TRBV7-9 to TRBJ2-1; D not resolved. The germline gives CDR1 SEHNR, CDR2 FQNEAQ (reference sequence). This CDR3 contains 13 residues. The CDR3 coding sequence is TGTGCCAGCAGCGTAGGTCCGCTCAATGAGCGGTTCTTC. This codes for CASSVGPLNERFF.

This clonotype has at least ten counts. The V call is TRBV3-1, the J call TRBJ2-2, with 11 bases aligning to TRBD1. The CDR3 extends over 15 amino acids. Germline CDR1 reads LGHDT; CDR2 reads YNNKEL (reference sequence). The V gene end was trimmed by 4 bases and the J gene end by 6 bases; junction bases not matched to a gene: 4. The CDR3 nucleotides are TGTGCCAGCAGCCGAGGACAGGGGGCGTCCGGGGAGCTGTTTTTT. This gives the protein CASSRGQGASGELFF.

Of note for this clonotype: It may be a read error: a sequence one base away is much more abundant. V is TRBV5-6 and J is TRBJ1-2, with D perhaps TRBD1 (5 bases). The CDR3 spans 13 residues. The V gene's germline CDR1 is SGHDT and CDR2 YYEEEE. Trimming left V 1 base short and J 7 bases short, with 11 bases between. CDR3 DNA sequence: TGTGCCAGCAGCTTGTCCGGGACTGGTGGCTACACCTTC. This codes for CASSLSGTGGYTF. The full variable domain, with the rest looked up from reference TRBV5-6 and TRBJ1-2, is DAGVTQSPTHLIKTRGQQVTLRCSPKSGHDTVSWYQQALGQGPQFIFQYYEEEERQRGNFPDRFSGHQFPNYSSELNVNALLLGDSALYLCASSLSGTGGYTFGSGTRLTVV.